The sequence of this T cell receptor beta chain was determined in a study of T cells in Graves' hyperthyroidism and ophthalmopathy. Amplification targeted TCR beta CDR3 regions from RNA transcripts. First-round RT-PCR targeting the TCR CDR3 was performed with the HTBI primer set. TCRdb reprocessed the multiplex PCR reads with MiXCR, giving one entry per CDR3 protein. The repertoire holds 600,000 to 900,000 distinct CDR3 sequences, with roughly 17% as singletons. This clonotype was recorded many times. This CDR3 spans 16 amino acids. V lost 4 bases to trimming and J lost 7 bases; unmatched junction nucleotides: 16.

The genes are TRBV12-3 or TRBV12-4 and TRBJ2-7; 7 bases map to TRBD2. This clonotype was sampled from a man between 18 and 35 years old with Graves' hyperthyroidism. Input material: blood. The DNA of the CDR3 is TGTGCCAGCAGTTGGGGGTTCGGACTAGGACTTCTGGAGCAGTACTTC. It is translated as CASSWGFGLGLLEQYF.